This T cell receptor (beta chain) is drawn from a study of T cells after yellow fever vaccination (dated by TCRdb to between 2017 and 2020). Background on the whole study: The SMART-Seq v4 Ultra Low Input RNA kit was used to prepare libraries from fractions with low cell numbers. Bulk TCR alpha and beta repertoires were sequenced longitudinally to track T-cell clones before and after primary and booster YFV17D yellow fever vaccination. The cohort comprised two healthy male donors, one aged 18 to 30 and one aged 30 to 39 years. Blood was drawn at multiple timepoints before and after primary and secondary immunization, with bulk PBMC replicates and cell subsets isolated. Summary of the overall study and its limitations: Most clones expanded after primary vaccination were re-detected after the booster (96% of CD4 and 88% of CD8), suggesting broad memory maintenance. Because abundant contaminating clonotypes from the bulk population could be contained in FACS-sorted repertoires, computational filtering was required. Because only a couple of donors were included in the study, the extent to which the findings can be generalized is limited. The secondary T-cell response was weaker than the primary response but faster, peaking on day 5 instead of day 15. A small fraction of clonotypes appeared in both the CD4 and CD8 compartments, likely as a result of convergent recombination.

TCR cDNA was synthesized by 5'RACE template switching, which introduced a universal primer site and unique molecular identifiers. cDNA synthesis was primed from both the TCR alpha and TCR beta constant segments. Libraries were amplified in two PCR steps, with sample barcodes and sequencing adapters added in the second step. Sequencing of libraries was performed on Illumina HiSeq 2500 (2x100 bp) or NovaSeq (2x150 bp). Under the source paper's analysis protocol: Reads were demultiplexed and collapsed into UMI consensus sequences with MIGEC, and V(D)J alignment was performed with MiXCR. Using edgeR on replicate PBMC samples, clonotypes were called vaccine-responding if FDR was below 0.01 and the log2 fold change was above 5 up to day 15. Each bulk clonotype was labeled CD4 or CD8 based on which sequenced repertoire, CD4 or CD8, contained the clonotype at higher abundance. Clonotypes enriched at least 10-fold in dextramer-positive versus dextramer-negative fractions were classed as NS4B-specific, and CD4-biased clonotypes were left out. TCRdb took the public reads, trimmed them with fastp at Q25, ran MiXCR for clone calling and kept in-frame beta chains. Duplicate CDR3 protein sequences are folded into a single record with the most common DNA and genes. In this record, the V and J calls reflect TCRdb's handling and not the investigators' own analysis. The sample records 50,000 or so distinct CDR3 sequences, around 7% of which are singletons. The top ten hold more than 20% of the sample.

V gives up 7 bases and J gives up 6 bases, and the segment between their germline ends measures 16 bases. The CDR1 and CDR2 encoded by the germline V gene (reference sequence) are LNHDA and SQIVND. The CDR3 has 15 amino acids, counting the end cysteine and phenylalanine. The CDR3 DNA has 45 bases and is translated from base 1. The label giving this sample's treatment or condition can be read as: live attenuated yellow fever vaccine strain. A standard Ficoll-Paque protocol was used to isolate PBMCs from peripheral blood. With anti-CD3 and anti-CD8 staining plus a dextramer loaded with the yellow fever NS4B epitope peptide, the researchers sorted epitope-specific CD8 T cells. TriZol was used to extract RNA from bulk PBMCs, from CD4 and CD8 fractions, and from dextramer-positive and dextramer-negative fractions. The sample holds many counts of this clonotype. Within one base of it there is no much larger clone, and no base qualities were kept.

The sample consisted of CD8+ T cells not binding an NS4B(214-222) dextramer, sorted from PBMCs, taken roughly 47 days after the first yellow fever vaccination. In the paper's terms, the cell subset or site label means: NS4B epitope dextramer-negative CD8 T cells. The rearrangement combines TRBV19 with TRBJ1-6; 5 matching bases give a weak D call of TRBD1. This clonotype was obtained from a man in his late teens or twenties who received the YFV17D yellow fever vaccine. The CDR3 here reads CASTPNSGGNSPLHF. The base sequence is TGTGCCAGTACTCCGAACTCGGGGGGTAATTCACCCCTCCACTTT.